A selection of T cell receptor beta chains follows, all from one sample in a study of blood T cell repertoires in COVID-19. Measured with immunoSEQ multiplex PCR; TCRdb has only the in-frame clones, and not every one. The sample consists of a few hundred thousand clones, around 89% of them appearing once. The specimen sequenced was peripheral blood. These receptors all stem from a woman aged 25 to 39 with COVID-19, enrolled during active disease. Each CDR3 is given with its conserved first and last residue. D genes are given only for firm matches. Size tells how often a clone was seen (once, few, many) or the class of an expanded clone, and some rows leave it out.

v_call	j_call	clone_size	d_call	cdr3_length	cdr3_nt	cdr3_aa
TRBV19	TRBJ1-5	NA	NA	12	TGTGCCAGTAGTATACACGGTCAGCCCCAGCATTTT	CASSIHGQPQHF
TRBV19	TRBJ1-4	NA	TRBD1	13	TGTGCCACCGGACAGGGATGGTTTGAAAAACTGTTTTTT	CATGQGWFEKLFF
TRBV7-2	TRBJ2-2	NA	NA	13	TGTGCCAGCAGTTCGATACTAGTCGGGGAGCTGTTTTTT	CASSSILVGELFF
TRBV6-5	TRBJ1-1	NA	NA	13	TGTGCCAGCGTCTCTCCGGGGAACACTGAAGCTTTCTTT	CASVSPGNTEAFF
TRBV7-9	TRBJ2-3	NA	TRBD1	15	TGTGCCAGCAGCTTCCGGGACAGGCTTACAGATACGCAGTATTTT	CASSFRDRLTDTQYF
TRBV2	TRBJ1-4	NA	NA	14	TGTGCCAGCAGGCCCGCCAGGCCTAATGAAAAACTGTTTTTT	CASRPARPNEKLFF
TRBV19	TRBJ2-5	NA	NA	16	TGTGCCAGTAGTATAGATCCTCTGGGCCTCCAAGAGACCCAGTACTTC	CASSIDPLGLQETQYF
TRBV4-3	TRBJ2-3	NA	NA	15	TGCGCCAGCAGCCAAGATCTGGGACTCACAGATACGCAGTATTTT	CASSQDLGLTDTQYF
TRBV5-8	TRBJ2-1	NA	TRBD1	14	TGTGCCAGCAGCACCGGGACAGGGGGAAATGAGCAGTTCTTC	CASSTGTGGNEQFF
TRBV4-1	TRBJ1-6	few	TRBD1	13	TGCGCCAGCCGCTCCCCACAGGGGGTACCCCTCCACTTT	CASRSPQGVPLHF
TRBV5-6	TRBJ2-7	NA	NA	13	TGTGCCAGCAGCTTGGGCAGTTCCTACGAGCAGTACTTC	CASSLGSSYEQYF
TRBV29-1	TRBJ2-3	NA	NA	10	TGCAGCATCATCCAAGATACGCAGTATTTT	CSIIQDTQYF
TRBV4-3	TRBJ1-6	NA	TRBD1	16	TGCGCCAGCAGCCAAGATCTCGACAGGGGGAATTCACCCCTCCACTTT	CASSQDLDRGNSPLHF
TRBV7-2	TRBJ2-3	NA	NA	15	TGTGCCAGCAGCTCCCCGCCACTTCTCACAGATACGCAGTATTTT	CASSSPPLLTDTQYF
TRBV29-1	TRBJ2-3	NA	NA	14	TGCAGCGTTGATCCAGGAACACGCACAGATACGCAGTATTTT	CSVDPGTRTDTQYF
TRBV6-2/TRBV6-3	TRBJ2-6	NA	NA	17	TGTGCCAGCAGCCATTCCTTGTGGCCGAATGGGGCCAACGTCCTGACTTTC	CASSHSLWPNGANVLTF
TRBV7-2	TRBJ2-3	once	NA	16	TGTGCCAGCAGCTTACCGACGACAGTTAGCACAGATACGCAGTATTTT	CASSLPTTVSTDTQYF
TRBV5-1	TRBJ1-6	many	NA	16	TGCGCCAGCAGGCAACAGGAGAGCTCCTATAATTCACCCCTCCACTTT	CASRQQESSYNSPLHF
TRBV28	TRBJ2-7	NA	NA	14	TGTGCCAGCAGGCCTCTACCAGGGGACATCCTGCAGTACTTC	CASRPLPGDILQYF
TRBV4-3	TRBJ2-3	once	TRBD1	14	TGCGCCAGCAGCCAGGGACAGTACACAGATACGCAGTATTTT	CASSQGQYTDTQYF
TRBV12-3/TRBV12-4	TRBJ2-1	NA	TRBD1	13	TGTGCCAGCAGTTTAGGGACAGGGAATGAGCAGTTCTTC	CASSLGTGNEQFF
TRBV5-1	TRBJ2-2	NA	NA	15	TGCGCCAGCAGCTTCGGAGGGGGCGAGAGCGGGGAGCTGTTTTTT	CASSFGGGESGELFF
TRBV7-9	TRBJ1-1	once	TRBD1	12	TGTGCCAGCAGCTCCCCCACAGGGGACGCTTTCTTT	CASSSPTGDAFF
TRBV4-1	TRBJ1-2	once	TRBD1	15	TGCGCCAGCAGCTCAACCGGGACAGAGAACTATGGCTACACCTTC	CASSSTGTENYGYTF
TRBV6-5	TRBJ1-6	NA	NA	14	TGTGCCAGCAGTTATCGGGGTACGGATTCACCCCTCCACTTT	CASSYRGTDSPLHF
TRBV7-6	TRBJ1-2	NA	TRBD1	14	TGTGCCAGCAGCTTAATGACAGGGGAAGACGGCTACACCTTC	CASSLMTGEDGYTF
TRBV9	TRBJ2-1	NA	TRBD1	16	TGTGCCAGCAGCACCCAGGGACAGGGTATCTACAATGAGCAGTTCTTC	CASSTQGQGIYNEQFF
TRBV2	TRBJ2-4	NA	TRBD2	15	TGTGCCAGCAGCGTTCTAGGGACTAGCGGGGGGGCCTTGTACTTC	CASSVLGTSGGALYF
TRBV5-4	TRBJ1-2	NA	TRBD1	15	TGTGCCAGCAGCCCCGGACAGGGGGCGGACTATGGCTACACCTTC	CASSPGQGADYGYTF
TRBV9	TRBJ1-4	once	NA	14	TGTGCCAGCAGCGCTGGGACTTCTAATGAAAAACTGTTTTTT	CASSAGTSNEKLFF
TRBV7-8	TRBJ2-6	NA	NA	16	TGTGCCAGCAGATCATACAGGGCCCCTGGGGCCAACGTCCTGACTTTC	CASRSYRAPGANVLTF
TRBV15	TRBJ1-2	NA	NA	15	TGTGCCACCAGCAGAGATAATGTAGATAGCTATGGCTACACCTTC	CATSRDNVDSYGYTF
TRBV2	TRBJ2-5	NA	TRBD2	17	TGTGCCAGCAGTCCCCACCCCCCAGCGGGAGATGAAGAGACCCAGTACTTC	CASSPHPPAGDEETQYF
TRBV5-8	TRBJ1-1	few	TRBD1	13	TGTGCCAGCAGCTTACGACAGGGCACTGAAGCTTTCTTT	CASSLRQGTEAFF
TRBV4-2	TRBJ2-1	few	NA	15	TGTGCCAGCAGCCCTTTCGCGGGGCGCAACAATGAGCAGTTCTTC	CASSPFAGRNNEQFF
TRBV27	TRBJ1-2	NA	TRBD1	17	TGTGCCAGCAGTCCAAGCTGGGGTTGGACAGGTGGTAGTGGCTACACCTTC	CASSPSWGWTGGSGYTF
TRBV5-1	TRBJ2-1	NA	TRBD1	15	TGCGCCAGCAGCTCCCCGGGACAGGGATTCTATGAGCAGTTCTTC	CASSSPGQGFYEQFF
TRBV27	TRBJ2-1	NA	TRBD1	15	TGTGCCAGCAGACCGACAGGGGGCCGGTGGAATGAGCAGTTCTTC	CASRPTGGRWNEQFF
TRBV7-2	TRBJ1-2	NA	NA	16	TGTGCCAGCAGCTTAGTAATCACAGGGATTAACTATGGCTACACCTTC	CASSLVITGINYGYTF
TRBV13	TRBJ1-5	NA	NA	15	TGTGCCAGCAGCTTACGGGGAGGGGGCAATCAGCCCCAGCATTTT	CASSLRGGGNQPQHF
TRBV28	TRBJ2-7	NA	NA	14	TGTGCCAGCAGTTTCCCCCAGGTTCCCTACGAGCAGTACTTC	CASSFPQVPYEQYF
TRBV19	TRBJ2-3	NA	NA	15	TGTGCCAGTAGTATAGGTGCCAGGGGGGAGGATACGCAGTATTTT	CASSIGARGEDTQYF
TRBV7-6	TRBJ2-1	NA	TRBD2	16	TGTGCCAGCAGCGTCGGACTAGCGGATCCCTACAATGAGCAGTTCTTC	CASSVGLADPYNEQFF
TRBV11-3	TRBJ2-3	NA	NA	16	TGTGCCAGCAGCCGGACCGGGACTCGACGCACAGATACGCAGTATTTT	CASSRTGTRRTDTQYF
TRBV2	TRBJ2-7	NA	TRBD1	12	TGTGCCAGGAAAGACAGGGGCGACGAGCAGTACTTC	CARKDRGDEQYF
TRBV27	TRBJ2-5	NA	TRBD1	15	TGTGCCAGCAGTTTACAACAGGGGTTGGAAGAGACCCAGTACTTC	CASSLQQGLEETQYF
TRBV19	TRBJ1-2	NA	TRBD1	16	TGTGCCAGTAGTACAGCCTCGGACAGGGGAGGAGATGGCTACACCTTC	CASSTASDRGGDGYTF
TRBV19	TRBJ2-3	once	TRBD2	17	TGTGCCAGTAGTATAGAAGGCCTAGCGGGGGGACTCGGTACGCAGTATTTT	CASSIEGLAGGLGTQYF
TRBV7-6	TRBJ2-3	NA	NA	15	TGTGCCAGCAGCTTGCTAGCAACTAGCACAGATACGCAGTATTTT	CASSLLATSTDTQYF
TRBV5-5	TRBJ1-3	NA	NA	15	TGTGCCAGCAGCTTGTCGGGGTCCTCTGGAAACACCATATATTTT	CASSLSGSSGNTIYF
TRBV4-2	TRBJ2-2	NA	NA	14	TGTGCCAGCAGCCAAGAGGTCGAGGGTGGGGAGCTGTTTTTT	CASSQEVEGGELFF
TRBV6-5	TRBJ2-7	NA	NA	15	TGTGCCAGCAGCGTAAGCGGCGGGGCCTCCTACGAGCAGTACTTC	CASSVSGGASYEQYF
TRBV28	TRBJ1-1	NA	NA	11	TGTGCCAGCAGTTTAAGGGGTGAAGCTTTCTTT	CASSLRGEAFF
TRBV5-8	TRBJ1-1	NA	NA	15	TGTGCCAGCAGCTTGACTGGGGGCCGTTGGACTGAAGCTTTCTTT	CASSLTGGRWTEAFF
TRBV6-5	TRBJ1-2	NA	TRBD1	16	TGTGCCAGCAGTTACTCGAGAGTGGACAGGGCCTATGGCTACACCTTC	CASSYSRVDRAYGYTF
TRBV29-1	TRBJ2-5	NA	TRBD1	14	TGCAGCGTCACAAGACGGACAGGGCAAGAGACCCAGTACTTC	CSVTRRTGQETQYF
TRBV4-2	TRBJ1-2	NA	TRBD1	15	TGTGCCAGCAGCCAAGGACAGGGAGTGGATTATGGCTACACCTTC	CASSQGQGVDYGYTF
TRBV27	TRBJ2-6	NA	NA	17	TGTGCCAGCAGTCGACGGACGGGGAGCTCTGGGGCCAACGTCCTGACTTTC	CASSRRTGSSGANVLTF
TRBV7-2	TRBJ2-3	NA	NA	12	TGTGCCAGCTCTGGACAGACAGATACGCAGTATTTT	CASSGQTDTQYF
TRBV28	TRBJ2-2	NA	TRBD1	15	TGTGCCAGCAGGGATGGGACAGGGGACACCGGGGAGCTGTTTTTT	CASRDGTGDTGELFF